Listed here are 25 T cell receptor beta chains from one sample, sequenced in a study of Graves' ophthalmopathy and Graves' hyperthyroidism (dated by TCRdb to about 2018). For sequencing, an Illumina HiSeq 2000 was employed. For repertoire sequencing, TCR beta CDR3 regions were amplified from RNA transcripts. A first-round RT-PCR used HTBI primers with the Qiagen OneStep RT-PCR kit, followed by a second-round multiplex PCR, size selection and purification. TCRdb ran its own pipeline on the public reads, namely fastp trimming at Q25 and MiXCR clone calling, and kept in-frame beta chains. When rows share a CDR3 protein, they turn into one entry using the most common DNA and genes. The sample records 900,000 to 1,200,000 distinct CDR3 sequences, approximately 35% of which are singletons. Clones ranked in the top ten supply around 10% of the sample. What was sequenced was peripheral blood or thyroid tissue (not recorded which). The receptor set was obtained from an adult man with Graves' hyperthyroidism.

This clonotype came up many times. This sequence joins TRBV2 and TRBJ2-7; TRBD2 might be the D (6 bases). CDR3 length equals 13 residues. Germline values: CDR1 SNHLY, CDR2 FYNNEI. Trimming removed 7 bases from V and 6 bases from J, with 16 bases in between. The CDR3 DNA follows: TGTGCCAGCAACGCGGGGCTTTCGGGCGAGCAGTACTTC. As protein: CASNAGLSGEQYF.

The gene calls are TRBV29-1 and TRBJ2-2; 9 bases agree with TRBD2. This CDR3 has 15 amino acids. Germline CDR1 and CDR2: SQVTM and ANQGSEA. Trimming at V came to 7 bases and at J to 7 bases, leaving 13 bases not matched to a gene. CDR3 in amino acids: CSAQRRGGGSGELFF. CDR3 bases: TGCAGCGCCCAAAGGCGGGGGGGAGGAAGCGGGGAGCTGTTTTTT.

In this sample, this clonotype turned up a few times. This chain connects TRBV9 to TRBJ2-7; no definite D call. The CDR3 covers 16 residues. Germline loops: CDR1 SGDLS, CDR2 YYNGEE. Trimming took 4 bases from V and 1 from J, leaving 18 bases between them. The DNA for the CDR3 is TGTGCCAGCAGCCAAGATAACCAAGAATCATCCTACGAGCAGTACTTC. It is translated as CASSQDNQESSYEQYF.

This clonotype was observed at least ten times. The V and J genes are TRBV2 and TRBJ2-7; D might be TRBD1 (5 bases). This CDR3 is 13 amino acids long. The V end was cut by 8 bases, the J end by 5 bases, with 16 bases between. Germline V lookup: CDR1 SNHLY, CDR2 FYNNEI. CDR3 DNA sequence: TGTGCCAGCGGACGAACAGGAGTTCACGAGCAGTACTTC. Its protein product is CASGRTGVHEQYF.

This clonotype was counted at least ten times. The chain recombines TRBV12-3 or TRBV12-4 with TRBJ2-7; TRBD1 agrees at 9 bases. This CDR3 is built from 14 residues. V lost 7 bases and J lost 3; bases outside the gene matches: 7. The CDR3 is CASILGTGSYEQYF. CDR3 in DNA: TGTGCCAGCATCCTCGGGACAGGGAGCTACGAGCAGTACTTC.

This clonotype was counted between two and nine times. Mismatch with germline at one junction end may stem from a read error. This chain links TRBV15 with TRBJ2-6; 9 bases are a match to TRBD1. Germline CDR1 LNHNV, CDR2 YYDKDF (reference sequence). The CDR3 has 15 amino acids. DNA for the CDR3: TGTGCCACCAGCAGAGAACGGACAGGGGCCTACGTCCTGACTTTC. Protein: CATSRERTGAYVLTF.

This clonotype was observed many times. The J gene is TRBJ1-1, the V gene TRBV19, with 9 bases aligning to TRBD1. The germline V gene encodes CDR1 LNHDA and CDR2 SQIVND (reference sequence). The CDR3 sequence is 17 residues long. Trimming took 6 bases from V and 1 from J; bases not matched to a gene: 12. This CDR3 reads CASRKSGTGYGNTEAFF. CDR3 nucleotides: TGTGCCAGTAGAAAATCCGGGACAGGGTACGGGAACACTGAAGCTTTCTTT.

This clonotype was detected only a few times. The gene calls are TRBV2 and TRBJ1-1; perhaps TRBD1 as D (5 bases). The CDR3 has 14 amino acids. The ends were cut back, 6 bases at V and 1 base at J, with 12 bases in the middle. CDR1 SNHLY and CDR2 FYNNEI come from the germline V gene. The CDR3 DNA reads TGTGCCAGCAGGGGGCCGGGAAGGAACACTGAAGCTTTCTTT. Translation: CASRGPGRNTEAFF. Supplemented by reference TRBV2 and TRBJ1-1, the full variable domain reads EPEVTQTPSHQVTQMGQEVILRCVPISNHLYFYWYRQILGQKVEFLVSFYNNEISEKSEIFDDQFSVERPDGSNFTLKIRSTKLEDSAMYFCASRGPGRNTEAFFGQGTRLTVV.

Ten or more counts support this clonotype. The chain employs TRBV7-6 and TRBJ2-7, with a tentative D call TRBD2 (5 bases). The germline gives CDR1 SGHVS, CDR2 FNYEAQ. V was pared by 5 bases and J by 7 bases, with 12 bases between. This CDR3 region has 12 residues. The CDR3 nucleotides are TGTGCCAGCAGCCGCGTTACGGGGGAGCAGTACTTC. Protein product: CASSRVTGEQYF.

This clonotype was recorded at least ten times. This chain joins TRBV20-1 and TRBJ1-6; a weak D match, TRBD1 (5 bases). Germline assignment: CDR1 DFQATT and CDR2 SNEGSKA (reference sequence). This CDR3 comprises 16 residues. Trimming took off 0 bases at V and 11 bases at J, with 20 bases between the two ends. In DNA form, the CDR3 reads TGCAGTGCTAGAGACGATCGGGATTGGGGGACCACACCCCTCCACTTT. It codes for CSARDDRDWGTTPLHF.

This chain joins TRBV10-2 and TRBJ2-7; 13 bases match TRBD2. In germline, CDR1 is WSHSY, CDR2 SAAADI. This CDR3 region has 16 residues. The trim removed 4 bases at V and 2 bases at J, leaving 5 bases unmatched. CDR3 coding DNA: TGCGCCAGCAGTGCCGGACTAGCGGGAGAACCCTACGAGCAGTACTTC. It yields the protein CASSAGLAGEPYEQYF.

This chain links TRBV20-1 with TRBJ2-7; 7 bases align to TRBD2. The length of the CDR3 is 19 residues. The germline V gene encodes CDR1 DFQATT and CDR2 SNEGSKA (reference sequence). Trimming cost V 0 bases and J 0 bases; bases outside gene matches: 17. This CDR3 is CSARDSPITLAENSYEQYF. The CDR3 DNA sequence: TGCAGTGCTAGAGATTCGCCGATTACTCTAGCGGAGAACTCCTACGAGCAGTACTTC.

The chain's CDR3 is CASSPQPGQGSTEAFF. CDR3 sequence (DNA): TGTGCCAGCAGTCCCCAACCCGGGCAGGGGAGCACTGAAGCTTTCTTT. V is TRBV12-3 or TRBV12-4 and J is TRBJ1-1, with D perhaps matching TRBD1 (6 bases). This CDR3 comprises 16 residues. Between the trimmed V and J ends, which lost 5 bases and 4 bases, there was a span of 20 bases.

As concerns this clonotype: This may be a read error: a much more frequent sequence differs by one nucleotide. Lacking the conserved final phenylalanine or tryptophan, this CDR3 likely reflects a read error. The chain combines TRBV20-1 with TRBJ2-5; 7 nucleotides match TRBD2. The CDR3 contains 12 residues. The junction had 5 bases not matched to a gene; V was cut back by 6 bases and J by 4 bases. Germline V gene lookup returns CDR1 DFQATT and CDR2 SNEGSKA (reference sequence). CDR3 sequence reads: CSAKAGLETQYL. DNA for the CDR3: TGCAGTGCCAAAGCGGGACTAGAGACCCAGTACCTC.

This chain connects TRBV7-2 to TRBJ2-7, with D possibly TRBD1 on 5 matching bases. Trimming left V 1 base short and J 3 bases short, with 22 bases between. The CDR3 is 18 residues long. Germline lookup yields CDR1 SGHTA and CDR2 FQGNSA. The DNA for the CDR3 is TGTGCCAGCAGCTTAGGGGCCCCAGGGCCAATGATAGACTACGAGCAGTACTTC. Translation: CASSLGAPGPMIDYEQYF.

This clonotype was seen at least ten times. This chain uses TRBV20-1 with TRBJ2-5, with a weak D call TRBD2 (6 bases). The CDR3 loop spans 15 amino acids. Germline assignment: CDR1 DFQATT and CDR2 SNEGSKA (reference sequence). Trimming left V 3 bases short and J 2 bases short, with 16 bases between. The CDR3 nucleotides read TGCAGTGCTAGGGGGCAGGGAGGATGGCAAGAGACCCAGTACTTC. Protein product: CSARGQGGWQETQYF.

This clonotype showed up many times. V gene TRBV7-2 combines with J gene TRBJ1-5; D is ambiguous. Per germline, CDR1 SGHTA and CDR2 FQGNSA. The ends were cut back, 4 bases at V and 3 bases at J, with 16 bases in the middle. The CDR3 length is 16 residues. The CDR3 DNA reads TGTGCCAGCAGCTCCGTGGCCGGACGGGTCAATCAGCCCCAGCATTTT. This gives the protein CASSSVAGRVNQPQHF.

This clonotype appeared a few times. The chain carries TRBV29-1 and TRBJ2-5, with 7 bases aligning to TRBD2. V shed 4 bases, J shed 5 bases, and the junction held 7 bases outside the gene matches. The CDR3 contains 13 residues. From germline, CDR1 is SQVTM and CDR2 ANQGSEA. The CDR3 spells CSVGEGSRETQYF. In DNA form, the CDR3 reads TGCAGCGTTGGGGAGGGGTCCCGGGAGACCCAGTACTTC.

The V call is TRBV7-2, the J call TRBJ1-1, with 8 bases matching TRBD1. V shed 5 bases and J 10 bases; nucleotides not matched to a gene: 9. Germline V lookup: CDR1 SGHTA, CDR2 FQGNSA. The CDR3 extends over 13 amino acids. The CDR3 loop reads CASSPVRGQGAFF. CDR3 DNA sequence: TGTGCCAGCAGCCCCGTTCGTGGACAGGGAGCTTTCTTT.

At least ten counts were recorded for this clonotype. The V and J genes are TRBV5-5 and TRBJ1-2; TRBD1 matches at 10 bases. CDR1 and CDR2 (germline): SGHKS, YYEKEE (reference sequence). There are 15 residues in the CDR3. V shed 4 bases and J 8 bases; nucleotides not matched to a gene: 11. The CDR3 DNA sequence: TGTGCCAGCAGCCCATCCGGGACAGGGGTTTACGGCTACACCTTC. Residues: CASSPSGTGVYGYTF.

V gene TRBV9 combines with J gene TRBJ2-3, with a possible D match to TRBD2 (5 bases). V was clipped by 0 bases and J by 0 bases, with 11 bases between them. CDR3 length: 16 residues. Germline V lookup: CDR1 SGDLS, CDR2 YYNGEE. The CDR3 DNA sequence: TGTGCCAGCAGCGTAGCGGGGAGAACTAGCACAGATACGCAGTATTTT. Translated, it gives CASSVAGRTSTDTQYF.

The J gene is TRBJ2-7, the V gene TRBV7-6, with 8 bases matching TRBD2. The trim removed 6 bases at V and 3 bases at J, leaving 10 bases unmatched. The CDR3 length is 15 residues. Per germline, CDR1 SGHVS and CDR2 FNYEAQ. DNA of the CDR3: TGTGCCAGCAGGCATACTAGCGGAGCCTACTACGAGCAGTACTTC. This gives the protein CASRHTSGAYYEQYF. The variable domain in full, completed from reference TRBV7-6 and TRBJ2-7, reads GAGVSQSPRYKVTKRGQDVALRCDPISGHVSLYWYRQALGQGPEFLTYFNYEAQQDKSGLPNDRFSAERPEGSISTLTIQRTEQRDSAMYRCASRHTSGAYYEQYFGPGTRLTVT.

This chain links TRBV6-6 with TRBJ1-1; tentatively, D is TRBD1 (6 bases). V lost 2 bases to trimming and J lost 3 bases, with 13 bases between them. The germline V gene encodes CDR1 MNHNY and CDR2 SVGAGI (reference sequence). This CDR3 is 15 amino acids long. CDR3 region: CASSYGGGADTEAFF. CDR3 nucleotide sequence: TGTGCCAGCAGTTACGGGGGGGGCGCAGACACTGAAGCTTTCTTT.

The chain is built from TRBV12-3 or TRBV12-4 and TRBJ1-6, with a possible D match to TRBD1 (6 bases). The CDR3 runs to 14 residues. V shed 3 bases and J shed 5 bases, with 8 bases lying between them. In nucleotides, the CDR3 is TGTGCCAGCAGTTTTGGACAGAATAATTCACCCCTCCACTTT. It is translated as CASSFGQNNSPLHF.

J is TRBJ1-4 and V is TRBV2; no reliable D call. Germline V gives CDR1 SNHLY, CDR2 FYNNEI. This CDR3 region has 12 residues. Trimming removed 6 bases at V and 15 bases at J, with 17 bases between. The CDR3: CASRWTSGRMFF. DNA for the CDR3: TGTGCCAGCAGATGGACTAGCGGGAGAATGTTTTTT. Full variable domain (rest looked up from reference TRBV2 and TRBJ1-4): EPEVTQTPSHQVTQMGQEVILRCVPISNHLYFYWYRQILGQKVEFLVSFYNNEISEKSEIFDDQFSVERPDGSNFTLKIRSTKLEDSAMYFCASRWTSGRMFFGSGTQLSVL.